This T cell receptor beta chain is from a study of blood T cell repertoires in COVID-19. J gave up 1 base and V 3 bases, and 11 bases lay outside the gene matches. Germline V gene sequence: CDR1 SGHRS, CDR2 YFSETQ. CDR3 length: 17 amino acids. Authors' methods: Reference gene primer amplification yielded estimated nucleated cell counts. Data came from immunoSEQ multiplex PCR; TCRdb stores just in-frame clones and leaves some out. V and J calls and clone size are as listed in that table; D and trimming were resolved from the DNA. In the table there are around 300,000 clones, 80% to 90% of which are singletons.

V gene TRBV5-1 combines with J gene TRBJ1-2; TRBD1 matches at 8 bases. The TCR comes from a woman aged 70-85 years with COVID-19, enrolled during active disease. The sample comprised peripheral blood. In nucleotides, the CDR3 is TGCGCCAGCAGCTACATCACAGGGGGGACAAGTAACTATGGCTACACCTTC. Protein: CASSYITGGTSNYGYTF. The variable domain in full, completed from reference TRBV5-1 and TRBJ1-2, reads KAGVTQTPRYLIKTRGQQVTLSCSPISGHRSVSWYQQTPGQGLQFLFEYFSETQRNKGNFPGRFSGRQFSNSRSEMNVSTLELGDSALYLCASSYITGGTSNYGYTFGSGTRLTVV.